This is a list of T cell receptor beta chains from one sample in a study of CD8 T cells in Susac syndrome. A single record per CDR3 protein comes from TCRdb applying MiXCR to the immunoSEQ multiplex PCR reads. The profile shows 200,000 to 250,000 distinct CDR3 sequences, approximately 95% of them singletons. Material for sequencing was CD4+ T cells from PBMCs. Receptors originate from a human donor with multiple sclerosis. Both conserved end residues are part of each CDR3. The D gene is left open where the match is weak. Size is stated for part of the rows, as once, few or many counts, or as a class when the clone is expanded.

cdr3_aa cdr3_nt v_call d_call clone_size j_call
CASRRRQVTEDQPQHF TGTGCCAGCAGAAGACGACAGGTGACAGAGGATCAGCCCCAGCATTTT TRBV6-2/TRBV6-3 - - TRBJ1-5
CASSQGGQGGGYTF TGTGCCAGCAGCCAAGGTGGACAGGGCGGTGGCTACACCTTC TRBV4-2 TRBD1 - TRBJ1-2
CASSSWTGGNYTF TGTGCCAGCAGCTCATGGACAGGGGGGAACTACACCTTC TRBV7-2 TRBD1 - TRBJ1-2
CASSQILGTPYYEQYF TGTGCCAGCAGCCAAATACTAGGGACTCCTTACTACGAGCAGTACTTC TRBV3-1 - - TRBJ2-7
CASSYWEGGEQYF TGTGCCAGCAGTTACTGGGAGGGAGGCGAGCAGTACTTC TRBV6-5 TRBD2 once TRBJ2-7
CASMETGVYNEQFF TGTGCCAGCATGGAGACAGGGGTGTACAATGAGCAGTTCTTC TRBV2 TRBD1 - TRBJ2-1
CASSPRTGGTYEQYF TGTGCCAGCAGCCCTAGGACAGGGGGAACCTACGAGCAGTACTTC TRBV7-9 TRBD1 - TRBJ2-7
CASSLEGQGSGYTF TGTGCCAGCAGCTTAGAGGGACAGGGCTCTGGCTACACCTTC TRBV7-2 TRBD1 - TRBJ1-2
CASSEQSQETQYF TGTGCCAGCAGCGAACAGTCCCAAGAGACCCAGTACTTC TRBV9 - once TRBJ2-5
CASSPPTGNNYGYTF TGTGCCAGCAGCCCCCCTACAGGGAATAACTATGGCTACACCTTC TRBV7-9 - once TRBJ1-2
CSVNGPIYGYTF TGCAGCGTAAATGGACCGATCTATGGCTACACCTTC TRBV29-1 - once TRBJ1-2
CASSLMIGQRPYEQYF TGCGCCAGCAGCTTGATGATAGGACAGAGACCCTACGAGCAGTACTTC TRBV5-1 - - TRBJ2-7
CTSSQVYEASPVF TGCACCAGCAGCCAAGTTTACGAGGCGTCCCCGGTTTTC TRBV1 - - TRBJ1-2
CASSPGTGGSGYTF TGTGCCAGCAGCCCAGGGACAGGGGGAAGTGGCTACACCTTC TRBV6-1 TRBD1 - TRBJ1-2
CSVGRTGQETQYF TGCAGCGTTGGACGGACAGGACAAGAGACCCAGTACTTC TRBV29-1 TRBD1 - TRBJ2-5
CAISESWALNTEAFF TGTGCCATCAGTGAGTCGTGGGCCCTGAACACTGAAGCTTTCTTT TRBV10-3 - - TRBJ1-1
CASQGLAETQYF TGTGCCAGTCAGGGACTAGCGGAGACCCAGTACTTC TRBV2 TRBD2 - TRBJ2-5
CASSPPGLAESNEQFF TGTGCCAGCAGCCCCCCGGGACTAGCGGAATCCAATGAGCAGTTCTTC TRBV7-9 TRBD2 once TRBJ2-1
CSVVGLAGHEQFF TGCAGCGTTGTAGGACTAGCGGGCCACGAGCAGTTCTTC TRBV29-1 TRBD2 - TRBJ2-1
CAWSITSGNEQYF TGTGCCTGGAGTATAACTAGCGGGAACGAGCAGTACTTC TRBV30 TRBD2 - TRBJ2-7
CSAPGLAGLPGEQFF TGCAGCGCTCCGGGACTAGCGGGGCTCCCGGGGGAGCAGTTCTTC TRBV29-1 TRBD2 - TRBJ2-1
CASGISIGRDAHEQYF TGTGCCAGCGGAATTTCTATCGGGAGGGATGCCCACGAGCAGTACTTC TRBV6-1 TRBD2 - TRBJ2-7
CASSLAGTGDGYTF TGTGCCAGCAGCTTAGCGGGTACTGGGGATGGCTACACCTTC TRBV7-9 - few TRBJ1-2
CSVGRDKPVDEQFF TGCAGCGTGGGCCGGGACAAGCCGGTGGATGAGCAGTTCTTC TRBV29-1 - - TRBJ2-1
CSAPTGGYDEKLFF TGCAGTGCTCCGACAGGGGGCTACGATGAAAAACTGTTTTTT TRBV20-1 TRBD1 - TRBJ1-4
CASSQEGTGLDTQYF TGCGCCAGCAGCCAAGAGGGGACAGGGCTAGATACGCAGTATTTT TRBV4-1 TRBD1 - TRBJ2-3
CASSPRSSPPYEQYF TGTGCCAGCAGTCCCCGCTCTTCTCCCCCCTACGAGCAGTACTTC TRBV27 - - TRBJ2-7
CSVPGQVNTEAFF TGCAGCGTCCCGGGACAGGTTAACACTGAAGCTTTCTTT TRBV29-1 TRBD1 - TRBJ1-1
CASSHGLGETQYF TGTGCCAGCAGCCATGGACTGGGGGAGACCCAGTACTTC TRBV14 - - TRBJ2-5
CAWSLGVDQPQHF TGTGCCTGGAGTCTGGGGGTCGATCAGCCCCAGCATTTT TRBV30 - - TRBJ1-5
CAPKKVAENTEAFF TGTGCCCCCAAGAAGGTCGCTGAGAACACTGAAGCTTTCTTT TRBV2 - - TRBJ1-1
CASSDVSSTIYF TGTGCCAGCAGCGACGTCAGTAGCACCATATATTTT TRBV9 - - TRBJ1-3
CASRVGLAGGYNEQFF TGTGCCAGCAGAGTGGGACTAGCGGGAGGGTACAATGAGCAGTTCTTC TRBV2 TRBD2 - TRBJ2-1
CVGARASEQYF TGTGTCGGGGCTAGGGCCAGCGAGCAGTACTTC TRBV30 - - TRBJ2-7
CASSQVSVYNEQFF TGTGCCAGCAGCCAAGTATCAGTTTACAATGAGCAGTTCTTC TRBV3-1 - - TRBJ2-1
CAWSASGLAGVRYEQYF TGTGCCTGGAGCGCTAGCGGACTAGCGGGAGTTCGCTACGAGCAGTACTTC TRBV30 TRBD2 once TRBJ2-7
CATSSSGGSTDTQYF TGTGCCACCTCCTCTAGCGGGGGGTCCACAGATACGCAGTATTTT TRBV24-1 TRBD2 once TRBJ2-3